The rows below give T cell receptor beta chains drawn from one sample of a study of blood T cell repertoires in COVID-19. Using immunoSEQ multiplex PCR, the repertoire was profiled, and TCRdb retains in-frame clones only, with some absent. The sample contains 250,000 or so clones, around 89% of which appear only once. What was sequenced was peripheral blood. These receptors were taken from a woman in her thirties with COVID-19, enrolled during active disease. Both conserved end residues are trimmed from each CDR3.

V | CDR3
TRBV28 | ASRTGAGQGARGGNQPQH
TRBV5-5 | AGSSGGQSTDTQY
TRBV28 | ASSPDRGYEKLF
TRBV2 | AREGSSYNEQF
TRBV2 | ASSIDRAGANVLT
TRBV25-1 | ASGRQGSSGNTIY
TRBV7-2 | ASSPGLAGGMGEQF
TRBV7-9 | ASSPGQGINEQF
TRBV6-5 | ASRLSSGYGYT
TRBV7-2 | ASSLGRDTLTDTQY
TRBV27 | ASSLETSGEISTDTQY
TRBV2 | ASSYRYSGTRMNEQF
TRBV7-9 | ASSDRQTNEKLF
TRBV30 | AWSTGGHQPQH
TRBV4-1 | ASSQFRGRKGDYGYT
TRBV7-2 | ASSLARQPRNSPLH
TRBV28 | ASRQVGDSNQPQH
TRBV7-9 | ASSILQGAANEKLF
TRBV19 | ASSIQGTGELF
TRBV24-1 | ATSDFTSGGAAETQY
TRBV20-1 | SASAGQGHYGYT
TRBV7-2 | ASSSRTGGSDTQY
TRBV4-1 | ASSHNRDSNYGYT
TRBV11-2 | ASSLDRVHAYNEQF
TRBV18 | ASSPQGAESPLH
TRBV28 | ASSGSYTGWGGANVLT
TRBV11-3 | ASSLASGTDTQY
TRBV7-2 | ASSLARTANTEAF
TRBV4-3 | ASSLGSGRASYNEQF
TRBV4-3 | ASSQGWGQNTEAF
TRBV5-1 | ASSFAEAETQY
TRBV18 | ASSPGQGDYGYT
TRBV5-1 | ASSLGNTGWVLDYGYT
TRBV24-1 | ATSPSSGSSGYNEQF
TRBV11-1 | ASSHRGQRTEAF
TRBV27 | ASSLWGGYAEAF
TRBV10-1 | ASSGYGVWNTQY
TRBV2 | ASIMDSTQTYEQY
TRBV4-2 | ASSPSKGLAGGQETQY
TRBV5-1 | ASGLAGAYNEQF
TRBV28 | ASSLSTSGGYT
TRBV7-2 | ASSLMGHTEAF
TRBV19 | ASSPLSREGQDTQY
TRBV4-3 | ASSLDTGMNTEAF
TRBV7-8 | ASSLMRRATNEKLF
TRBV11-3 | ASSSRTAEAF
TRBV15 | ATSRERGRGTDTQY
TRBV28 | ASSPLGGDYGYT
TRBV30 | AWSYGIEETQY
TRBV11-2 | ASSSGFGNTIY
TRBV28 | ASSSPGQGAKGYEQY
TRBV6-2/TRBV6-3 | ASSRSRYRDPAGELF
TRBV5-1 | ASSYSRVDNEQF
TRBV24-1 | ATSGGATDEQY
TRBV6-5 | ASSFRQGSSYEQY